The 26 T cell receptor beta chains presented below share a single source sample, sequenced in a study of blood T cell repertoires in COVID-19. Repertoires were generated with immunoSEQ multiplex PCR, while TCRdb's copy carries only in-frame clones and drops some. The repertoire consists of about 220,000 clones, with around four fifths occurring once and the leading ten covering about 4.8%. The specimen sequenced was peripheral blood. The source is a woman between 70 and 85 years old with COVID-19, enrolled during active disease.

The genes are TRBV5-8 and TRBJ2-1; 7 positions agree with TRBD2. The junction had 9 bases not matched to a gene; V was cut back by 4 bases and J by 2 bases. CDR1 and CDR2 from the germline V gene are SGHTS and YDEGEE. The CDR3 extends over 16 amino acids. The CDR3 DNA sequence: TGTGCCAGCAGCCTGGGCCATAGCGGGCCCTACAATGAGCAGTTCTTC. Its translation: CASSLGHSGPYNEQFF.

In DNA form, the CDR3 reads TGTGCCAGCAGCCGTACAGCTAAACTGTTTTTT. This codes for CASSRTAKLFF. The V gene is TRBV12-3 or TRBV12-4, the J gene TRBJ1-4, with D unresolved. V lost 6 bases, J lost 11 bases, and 10 bases lay in between. This CDR3 has 11 residues.

J is TRBJ2-3 and V is TRBV5-1, with 8 bases matching TRBD2. The germline gives CDR1 SGHRS, CDR2 YFSETQ. This CDR3 comprises 15 residues. The junction had 5 bases not matched to a gene; V was cut back by 2 bases and J by 3 bases. CDR3 sequence (DNA): TGCGCCAGCAGCTTACTTCGGGGGGGGACAGATACGCAGTATTTT. Translation: CASSLLRGGTDTQYF. The whole variable domain, remainder taken from reference TRBV5-1 and TRBJ2-3, is KAGVTQTPRYLIKTRGQQVTLSCSPISGHRSVSWYQQTPGQGLQFLFEYFSETQRNKGNFPGRFSGRQFSNSRSEMNVSTLELGDSALYLCASSLLRGGTDTQYFGPGTRLTVL.

This clone has just one count. CDR3 residues: CASSPDASGNYEQYF. CDR3 sequence (DNA): TGTGCCAGCAGCCCGGACGCCAGCGGGAACTACGAGCAGTACTTC. The chain uses TRBV5-4 and TRBJ2-7, with TRBD2 identical over 7 bases. The trim removed 4 bases at V and 3 bases at J, leaving 10 bases unmatched. Germline CDR1 reads SGHNT; CDR2 reads YYREEE (reference sequence). The CDR3 is 15 amino acids.

This chain joins TRBV7-2 and TRBJ1-6; perhaps TRBD1 as D (5 bases). V gave up 4 bases and J gave up 10 bases, with 11 bases separating them. Germline-derived CDR1 and CDR2 are SGHTA and FQGNSA. CDR3 length: 13 residues. The CDR3 loop is CASSYQGSSPLHF. The CDR3 bases are TGTGCCAGCAGCTATCAGGGTTCCTCACCCCTCCACTTT. The full variable domain, its missing parts supplied by reference TRBV7-2 and TRBJ1-6, is GAGVSQSPSNKVTEKGKDVELRCDPISGHTALYWYRQSLGQGLEFLIYFQGNSAPDKSGLPSDRFSAERTGGSVSTLTIQRTQQEDSAVYLCASSYQGSSPLHFGNGTRLTVT.

This clone was detected a few times. V is TRBV11-3 and J is TRBJ1-2; no definite D call. V lost 9 bases and J 0 bases, leaving 11 bases between the germline ends. This CDR3 has 13 residues. Germline CDR1 reads SGHNT; CDR2 reads YENEEA. CDR3 DNA sequence: TGTGCCAGACCAGTGGGCACTAACTATGGCTACACCTTC. Amino acid sequence: CARPVGTNYGYTF.

The rearrangement uses TRBV3-1 (or the pseudogene TRBV3-2) and TRBJ1-1; 11 positions match TRBD1. CDR3 size: 14 residues. J lost 9 bases, V lost 4 bases, and 7 bases had no gene match. Per germline, CDR1 LGHDT and CDR2 YNNKEL (reference sequence). The CDR3 nucleotides read TGTGCCAGCAGCCCCCACGGGACAGGGGGGAAAGCTTTCTTT. Amino acids: CASSPHGTGGKAFF.

CDR3 nucleotides: TGTGCCAGCTCACCACCGGGCAGGGGAACAGCTTTCTTT. Translation: CASSPPGRGTAFF. The rearrangement uses TRBV18 and TRBJ1-1, with a weak D call TRBD1 (6 bases). Germline CDR1 and CDR2: KGHSH and LQKENI. Trimming took 0 bases from V and 10 from J, leaving 12 bases between them. CDR3 length equals 13 residues.

This chain connects TRBV28 to TRBJ2-1, with no clear D. This CDR3 is 13 amino acids long. CDR1 and CDR2 (germline): MDHEN, SYDVKM. V was pared by 2 bases and J by 6 bases, with 8 bases between. The CDR3 spells CASSLVQPNEQFF. The CDR3 DNA reads TGTGCCAGCAGTTTAGTACAGCCCAATGAGCAGTTCTTC.

This clone was recorded a few times. This chain uses TRBV6-2 or TRBV6-3 with TRBJ2-3; the D gene is possibly TRBD2 (6 bases). CDR3 length: 18 amino acids. V lost 0 bases and J 1 base, leaving 17 bases between the germline ends. Germline CDR1 reads MNHEY; CDR2 reads SVGEGT. CDR3 loop: CASSYSGLGGGGTDTQYF. The DNA of the CDR3 is TGTGCCAGCAGTTACTCGGGTCTCGGGGGAGGTGGCACAGATACGCAGTATTTT.

The chain combines TRBV6-2 or TRBV6-3 with TRBJ2-1, with D uncertain. The CDR3 contains 14 residues. The V gene's germline CDR1 is MNHEY and CDR2 SVGEGT. V lost 3 bases to trimming and J lost 3 bases, with 9 bases between them. CDR3 sequence reads: CASSYGQNYNEQFF. CDR3 DNA sequence: TGTGCCAGCAGTTATGGGCAGAACTACAATGAGCAGTTCTTC.

The chain employs TRBV20-1 and TRBJ1-5; 8 positions agree with TRBD1. Unmatched junction bases numbered 7, after V lost 3 bases and J lost 6 bases. Germline values: CDR1 DFQATT, CDR2 SNEGSKA (reference sequence). This CDR3 comprises 14 residues. The CDR3 sequence is CSASPGQGSQPQHF. The CDR3 region has the DNA TGCAGTGCTAGTCCAGGACAGGGAAGTCAGCCCCAGCATTTT.

This chain connects TRBV12-3 or TRBV12-4 to TRBJ1-1; D gene ambiguous. V was shortened by 3 bases and J by 5 bases, with 10 bases between the two germline ends. This CDR3 spans 13 amino acids. This chain's CDR3 is CASSLEPGTEAFF. The CDR3, as DNA: TGTGCCAGCAGTTTGGAGCCTGGAACTGAAGCTTTCTTT.

This clone appeared once. The chain employs TRBV29-1 and TRBJ1-1; D gene unclear. Between the trimmed V and J ends, which lost 4 bases and 5 bases, there was a span of 14 bases. The germline V gene encodes CDR1 SQVTM and CDR2 ANQGSEA. This CDR3 is built from 13 residues. Here the CDR3 DNA reads TGCAGCGTTGCTATTTCGGGGTGGACTGAAGCTTTCTTT. Translated: CSVAISGWTEAFF. The variable domain in full, with the rest retrieved from reference TRBV29-1 and TRBJ1-1, is SAVISQKPSRDICQRGTSLTIQCQVDSQVTMMFWYRQQPGQSLTLIATANQGSEATYESGFVIDKFPISRPNLTFSTLTVSNMSPEDSSIYLCSVAISGWTEAFFGQGTRLTVV.

The chain couples TRBV28 to TRBJ1-3, with unresolved D. Germline CDR1 and CDR2: MDHEN and SYDVKM. V lost 2 bases to trimming and J lost 0 bases, with 11 bases between them. This CDR3 spans 16 amino acids. The CDR3: CASSLAGKGSGNTIYF. In DNA form, the CDR3 reads TGTGCCAGCAGTTTAGCCGGGAAAGGCTCTGGAAACACCATATATTTT.

This sequence joins TRBV7-2 and TRBJ2-1, with D hard to call. The CDR3 spans 15 residues. CDR1 is SGHTA and CDR2 is FQGNSA in the germline V gene. V shed 2 bases and J shed 1 base, with 9 bases lying between them. As DNA, the CDR3 is TGTGCCAGCAGCTTACAAGCGCGGTCCTACAATGAGCAGTTCTTC. This gives the protein CASSLQARSYNEQFF.

This clone was observed once. The chain uses TRBV28 and TRBJ2-7; 9 nucleotides match TRBD1. The V and J ends lost 6 bases and 5 bases, in that order; junction bases with no gene match: 14. From germline, CDR1 is MDHEN and CDR2 SYDVKM. This CDR3 comprises 16 residues. CDR3 loop: CASRIGGDRAFDEQYF. CDR3 nucleotide sequence: TGTGCCAGCAGAATCGGTGGGGACAGGGCGTTCGACGAGCAGTACTTC.

The V gene is TRBV7-9, the J gene TRBJ1-1; weak D call: TRBD1 (6 bases). From germline, CDR1 is SEHNR and CDR2 FQNEAQ (reference sequence). The V end was cut by 6 bases, the J end by 6 bases, with 17 bases between. The CDR3 extends over 14 amino acids. This chain's CDR3 is CASREQGSWAEAFF. The CDR3 nucleotides are TGTGCCAGCAGAGAACAGGGTAGTTGGGCTGAAGCTTTCTTT.

The chain recombines TRBV5-1 with TRBJ2-2; weak D call: TRBD1 (6 bases). Germline CDR1 is SGHRS and CDR2 is YFSETQ. With 3 bases removed from V and 3 bases from J, the gap between germline ends came to 12 bases. The CDR3 consists of 15 residues. The CDR3: CASSSQGFYTGELFF. Here the CDR3 DNA reads TGCGCCAGCAGCTCCCAGGGGTTCTACACCGGGGAGCTGTTTTTT.

A few counts support this clone. This chain connects TRBV5-1 to TRBJ1-2, with 12 bases identical to TRBD1. This CDR3 has 15 residues. Losses at the gene ends were 6 bases for V and 14 bases for J; bases not matched to a gene: 17. Germline loops: CDR1 SGHRS, CDR2 YFSETQ. In DNA, the CDR3 is TGCGCCAGCACCTCCAGTTACCCGGGACAGGGGGCGGAGACCTTC. This gives the protein CASTSSYPGQGAETF.

This clone is a singleton in its sample. This chain connects TRBV30 to TRBJ1-2, with 11 bases matching TRBD1. Trimming cost V 0 bases and J 2 bases; bases outside gene matches: 5. This CDR3 has 16 amino acids. Looked up from germline, CDR1 is GTSNPN and CDR2 is SVGIG (reference sequence). The CDR3 loop is CAWSVKGTGGNYGYTF. The CDR3 DNA reads TGTGCCTGGAGTGTAAAGGGGACAGGGGGGAACTATGGCTACACCTTC.

This chain links TRBV18 with TRBJ2-3; tentatively, D is TRBD2 (6 bases). The CDR3 runs 14 residues. V dropped 2 bases and J dropped 5 bases, with 11 bases sitting between them. The germline V gene has CDR1 KGHSH and CDR2 LQKENI. Written as DNA, the CDR3 is TGTGCCAGCTCACCAAAGGGAGGTAAAGATACGCAGTATTTT. Translated: CASSPKGGKDTQYF.

The sample holds a few counts of this clone. The chain uses TRBV6-2 or TRBV6-3 and TRBJ1-5; D call uncertain. Germline V gene lookup returns CDR1 MNHEY and CDR2 SVGEGT. The CDR3 runs to 14 residues. V shed 5 bases and J shed 2 bases, with 10 bases lying between them. The CDR3 reads CASSREAGNQPQHF. CDR3 nucleotides: TGTGCCAGCAGTCGGGAGGCTGGCAATCAGCCCCAGCATTTT.

The genes are TRBV5-1 and TRBJ2-3; 7 bases align to TRBD2. CDR1 is SGHRS, CDR2 YFSETQ, per germline. V dropped 4 bases and J dropped 0; count of bases not matched to a gene: 8. The CDR3 loop spans 16 amino acids. CDR3 coding DNA: TGCGCCAGCAGCAGGACTAGACAAGTTAGCACAGATACGCAGTATTTT. Protein product: CASSRTRQVSTDTQYF.

The rearrangement links TRBV24-1 to TRBJ2-3; tentatively, D is TRBD1 (6 bases). CDR3 length: 13 amino acids. Germline V CDR1 and CDR2: KGHDR, SFDVKD. Trimming took 4 bases from V and 6 from J, leaving 10 bases between them. The CDR3 DNA reads TGTGCCACCAGTGAGGGACAAGTGGATACGCAGTATTTT. Residues: CATSEGQVDTQYF.

V and J are TRBV7-8 and TRBJ2-7; D gene unclear. Trimming removed 2 bases at V and 6 bases at J, with 8 bases between. Germline V lookup: CDR1 SGHVS, CDR2 FQNEAQ. This CDR3 spans 12 amino acids. Here the CDR3 DNA reads TGTGCCAGCAGCTTAAAAGCTGTCGAGCAGTACTTC. It is translated as CASSLKAVEQYF.